This T cell receptor (beta chain) was documented in a study of OX40 agonist ivuxolimab in advanced cancers. Study-level background: Patients received ivuxolimab, an intravenous treatment, every 2 weeks at 0.01 to 10 mg/kg.

The length of the CDR3 is 15 residues. Germline V gene lookup returns CDR1 SGHRS and CDR2 YFSETQ. The junction had 3 bases not matched to a gene; V was cut back by 2 bases and J by 3 bases. Generated by immunoSEQ multiplex PCR, the TCRdb table keeps only in-frame clones and is missing some. Of fewer than 100,000 clones in the sample, around nine tenths were seen once. The V and J genes are TRBV5-1 and TRBJ2-3; 10 nucleotides match TRBD2. This specimen was CD4+ or CD8+ T cells sorted from blood, taken in a trial of the OX40 agonist ivuxolimab. This TCR derives from an adult with an advanced solid tumor such as melanoma, head and neck, liver or kidney cancer. CDR3 protein: CASSFLAGATDTQYF. DNA for the CDR3: TGCGCCAGCAGCTTTCTAGCGGGAGCGACAGATACGCAGTATTTT.